This entry lists 32 T cell receptor beta chains sequenced from one sample in a study of blood T cell repertoires in COVID-19. Measured with immunoSEQ multiplex PCR; TCRdb has only the in-frame clones, and not every one. The sample has 58,000 or so clones, more than 85% seen once. Material: peripheral blood. These receptors were obtained from a woman in her 70s with active COVID-19.

V and J are TRBV19 and TRBJ1-2, with D perhaps TRBD1 (6 bases). V lost 0 bases to trimming and J lost 3 bases, with 11 bases between them. The CDR3 contains 15 residues. Germline V gene lookup returns CDR1 LNHDA and CDR2 SQIVND (reference sequence). CDR3: CASSIDRTEDYGYTF. CDR3 DNA sequence: TGTGCCAGTAGTATAGATCGGACAGAGGACTATGGCTACACCTTC. Variable domain in full (rest from reference TRBV19 and TRBJ1-2): DGGITQSPKYLFRKEGQNVTLSCEQNLNHDAMYWYRQDPGQGLRLIYYSQIVNDFQKGDIAEGYSVSREKKESFPLTVTSAQKNPTAFYLCASSIDRTEDYGYTFGSGTRLTVV.

This clone was observed a single time. V is TRBV6-6 and J is TRBJ2-7, with D perhaps TRBD1 (5 bases). Trimming removed 5 bases at V and 3 bases at J, with 11 bases between. CDR1 is MNHNY and CDR2 is SVGAGI in the germline V gene (reference sequence). This CDR3 is 13 amino acids long. CDR3 nucleotides: TGTGCCAGCAGTACCAGGGCGAGCTACGAGCAGTACTTC. Encoded protein: CASSTRASYEQYF.

The CDR3 is CASSLMGTGGFQETQYF. The DNA for the CDR3 is TGCGCCAGCAGCCTTATGGGGACAGGGGGATTCCAAGAGACCCAGTACTTC. The V and J genes are TRBV5-1 and TRBJ2-5, with 11 bases fitting TRBD1. CDR1 and CDR2 from the germline V gene are SGHRS and YFSETQ. Losses at the gene ends were 4 bases for V and 1 base for J; bases not matched to a gene: 9. This CDR3 has 17 residues. Complete variable domain (other parts from reference TRBV5-1 and TRBJ2-5): KAGVTQTPRYLIKTRGQQVTLSCSPISGHRSVSWYQQTPGQGLQFLFEYFSETQRNKGNFPGRFSGRQFSNSRSEMNVSTLELGDSALYLCASSLMGTGGFQETQYFGPGTRLLVL.

V usage is TRBV19 and J usage is TRBJ2-1; 7 bases match TRBD1. Germline V lookup: CDR1 LNHDA, CDR2 SQIVND (reference sequence). The CDR3 totals 15 residues. J lost 0 bases, V lost 3 bases, and 2 bases had no gene match. CDR3 sequence (DNA): TGTGCCAGTAGTATGCGGACAGGCTCCTACAATGAGCAGTTCTTC. Its protein product is CASSMRTGSYNEQFF.

This clone has just one count. The chain combines TRBV25-1 with TRBJ1-1, with D possibly being TRBD1 (5 bases). V dropped 5 bases and J dropped 1 base, with 8 bases sitting between them. The germline CDR1 and CDR2 sequences are MGHDK and SYGVNS. The CDR3 is 13 residues long. CDR3 in amino acids: CASSQGWNTEAFF. The CDR3 nucleotides are TGTGCCAGCAGTCAGGGTTGGAACACTGAAGCTTTCTTT.

CDR3 loop: CASTPGTPNYGYTF. The CDR3 DNA follows: TGTGCCAGCACACCCGGGACACCCAACTATGGCTACACCTTC. The chain carries TRBV28 and TRBJ1-2, with D perhaps TRBD1 (6 bases). V lost 7 bases and J 2 bases, leaving 14 bases between the germline ends. CDR1 is MDHEN and CDR2 is SYDVKM in the germline V gene. The CDR3 has 14 amino acids.

In nucleotides, the CDR3 is TGTGCCACCAGACCCCGGGTCCCGAACACCGGGGAGCTGTTTTTT. Protein: CATRPRVPNTGELFF. The chain employs TRBV24-1 and TRBJ2-2; D call uncertain. CDR1 KGHDR and CDR2 SFDVKD come from the germline V gene. This CDR3 is built from 15 residues. V shed 7 bases and J shed 0 bases, with 11 bases lying between them.

V usage is TRBV19 and J usage is TRBJ2-6; the D gene is possibly TRBD1 (6 bases). The germline V gene encodes CDR1 LNHDA and CDR2 SQIVND (reference sequence). V was trimmed by 5 bases and J by 0 bases, leaving 17 bases between them. The CDR3 consists of 18 residues. The CDR3 DNA sequence: TGTGCCAGTAGTTTGCGACAGGCGACGCGCTCTGGGGCCAACGTCCTGACTTTC. Protein sequence: CASSLRQATRSGANVLTF. Full variable domain (rest looked up from reference TRBV19 and TRBJ2-6): DGGITQSPKYLFRKEGQNVTLSCEQNLNHDAMYWYRQDPGQGLRLIYYSQIVNDFQKGDIAEGYSVSREKKESFPLTVTSAQKNPTAFYLCASSLRQATRSGANVLTFGAGSRLTVL.

The chain couples TRBV12-3 or TRBV12-4 to TRBJ1-5; perhaps TRBD1 as D (5 bases). V lost 6 bases to trimming and J lost 2 bases, with 8 bases between them. The CDR3 extends over 13 amino acids. DNA of the CDR3: TGTGCCAGCAGCGAGACAGGCAATCAGCCCCAGCATTTT. This encodes CASSETGNQPQHF.

The J gene is TRBJ1-2, the V gene TRBV4-1; unclear D gene. Per the germline V gene, CDR1 is MGHRA and CDR2 is YSYEKL. This CDR3 has 15 amino acids. Trimming stripped 1 base from V and 1 base from J, with 10 bases between. CDR3 DNA sequence: TGCGCCAGCAGCCAAGCAAACAGTCTTAACTATGGCTACACCTTC. The encoded protein is CASSQANSLNYGYTF.

The chain has TRBV19 and TRBJ2-7, with 10 bases identical to TRBD2. The CDR3 sequence is 16 residues long. J was trimmed by 3 bases and V by 4 bases; bases with no gene match: 9. The germline V gene encodes CDR1 LNHDA and CDR2 SQIVND (reference sequence). CDR3 sequence (DNA): TGTGCCAGTAGTAGACCCGGGACTAGCGCGATCTACGAGCAGTACTTC. Translation: CASSRPGTSAIYEQYF. The full variable domain, its missing parts supplied by reference TRBV19 and TRBJ2-7, is DGGITQSPKYLFRKEGQNVTLSCEQNLNHDAMYWYRQDPGQGLRLIYYSQIVNDFQKGDIAEGYSVSREKKESFPLTVTSAQKNPTAFYLCASSRPGTSAIYEQYFGPGTRLTVT.

The chain couples TRBV9 to TRBJ2-7; a possible D gene is TRBD2 (6 bases). Germline values: CDR1 SGDLS, CDR2 YYNGEE. The V and J ends lost 0 bases and 7 bases respectively, with 17 bases between them. The CDR3 extends over 15 amino acids. CDR3 in DNA: TGTGCCAGCAGCGTAGCTTGGGGGGAGTCAAGGGAGCAGTACTTC. This codes for CASSVAWGESREQYF.

This clone has just a few counts. V is TRBV19 and J is TRBJ2-1; TRBD2 aligns across 9 bases. V shed 3 bases, J shed 10 bases, and the junction held 4 bases outside the gene matches. Germline V CDR1 and CDR2: LNHDA, SQIVND (reference sequence). The CDR3 totals 13 residues. The CDR3 sequence: CASSIAAGGEQFF. CDR3 nucleotides: TGTGCCAGTAGTATCGCGGCGGGAGGGGAGCAGTTCTTC.

V is TRBV7-9 and J is TRBJ1-1, with D uncertain. Germline values: CDR1 SEHNR, CDR2 FQNEAQ (reference sequence). The CDR3 runs to 11 residues. With 5 bases removed from V and 9 bases from J, the gap between germline ends came to 10 bases. The CDR3 DNA is TGTGCCAGCAGCCAGGCGGGAAAAGCTTTCTTT. This codes for CASSQAGKAFF.

The J gene is TRBJ2-5, the V gene TRBV6-5; no reliable D call. V lost 2 bases, J lost 2 bases, and 9 bases lay in between. CDR3 length: 14 residues. CDR1 and CDR2 (germline): MNHEY, SVGAGI. CDR3 sequence reads: CASSYPDNQETQYF. As DNA, the CDR3 is TGTGCCAGCAGTTACCCTGACAATCAAGAGACCCAGTACTTC.

The gene calls are TRBV5-4 and TRBJ2-7; D possibly corresponds to TRBD1 (5 bases). The CDR3 is made up of 14 amino acids. Germline CDR1 is SGHNT and CDR2 is YYREEE (reference sequence). Trimming cost V 4 bases and J 5 bases, with 16 bases left between them. CDR3 nucleotide sequence: TGTGCCAGCAGCCAGACAGCCCTTCGGGACGAGCAGTACTTC. Amino acid sequence: CASSQTALRDEQYF.

The V gene is TRBV10-3, the J gene TRBJ2-5; 7 nucleotides match TRBD2. V shed 3 bases and J 5 bases; nucleotides not matched to a gene: 9. Germline lookup yields CDR1 ENHRY and CDR2 SYGVKD. This CDR3 has 15 amino acids. The CDR3 region is CAISDPARERETQYF. The CDR3 nucleotides are TGTGCCATCAGTGACCCGGCGCGGGAGCGTGAGACCCAGTACTTC.

The rearrangement links TRBV5-1 to TRBJ2-1; D is perhaps TRBD1 (6 bases). This CDR3 has 13 residues. The germline V and J ends were trimmed by 4 bases and 6 bases, with 11 bases remaining between them. CDR1 is SGHRS and CDR2 is YFSETQ in the germline V gene. As DNA, the CDR3 is TGCGCCAGCAGCGGAGGACAGTCCAATGAGCAGTTCTTC. Translated, it gives CASSGGQSNEQFF. The complete variable domain, with remaining parts taken from reference TRBV5-1 and TRBJ2-1, reads KAGVTQTPRYLIKTRGQQVTLSCSPISGHRSVSWYQQTPGQGLQFLFEYFSETQRNKGNFPGRFSGRQFSNSRSEMNVSTLELGDSALYLCASSGGQSNEQFFGPGTRLTVL.

V and J are TRBV7-8 and TRBJ2-1; 10 bases fit TRBD2. V was pared by 1 base and J by 8 bases, with 5 bases of the junction left unmatched. This CDR3 is built from 15 residues. The germline V gene encodes CDR1 SGHVS and CDR2 FQNEAQ. The CDR3 loop reads CASSLVEAGGHEQFF. CDR3 sequence (DNA): TGTGCCAGCAGCTTAGTAGAAGCGGGAGGGCATGAGCAGTTCTTC.

The chain combines TRBV19 with TRBJ2-3, with 15 bases identical to TRBD2. Unmatched junction bases numbered 15, after V lost 10 bases and J lost 4 bases. The CDR3 runs 18 residues. The germline CDR1 and CDR2 sequences are LNHDA and SQIVND (reference sequence). CDR3 sequence (DNA): TGTGCCACCGCGGAAGGCCGGACTAGCGGGAGGGTAGCAGATACGCAGTATTTT. This translates into CATAEGRTSGRVADTQYF.

The genes are TRBV28 and TRBJ2-3; 8 positions agree with TRBD1. The CDR3 runs to 16 residues. The germline V gene encodes CDR1 MDHEN and CDR2 SYDVKM. The ends lost 5 bases at V and 4 bases at J; junction bases unmatched: 11. CDR3 sequence: CASSPPTGVGPDTQYF. The CDR3, as DNA: TGTGCCAGCAGTCCCCCGACAGGGGTTGGGCCAGATACGCAGTATTTT.

This sequence joins TRBV28 and TRBJ1-2, with D possibly TRBD1 on 5 matching bases. The germline V and J ends were trimmed by 3 bases and 7 bases, with 18 bases remaining between them. The V gene's germline CDR1 is MDHEN and CDR2 SYDVKM. The CDR3 is 15 residues long. CDR3 sequence reads: CASSFPLLTVSGYTF. The DNA of the CDR3 is TGTGCCAGCAGTTTCCCTTTACTGACAGTCTCTGGCTACACCTTC.

The V and J genes are TRBV29-1 and TRBJ2-7; perhaps TRBD2 as D (6 bases). There are 14 residues in the CDR3. Looked up from germline, CDR1 is SQVTM and CDR2 is ANQGSEA. Trimming removed 4 bases from V and 7 bases from J, with 20 bases in between. The CDR3 loop reads CSVVLSGALQEQYF. In DNA form, the CDR3 reads TGCAGCGTTGTGTTGTCGGGAGCCCTCCAGGAGCAGTACTTC.

The rearrangement links TRBV9 to TRBJ2-1; 12 bases fit TRBD2. Per germline, CDR1 SGDLS and CDR2 YYNGEE. The CDR3 covers 17 residues. Unmatched junction bases numbered 9, after V lost 0 bases and J lost 8 bases. The CDR3 nucleotides read TGTGCCAGCAGCGTAGTGGCGGGGACTAGCGGGTTGGATGAGCAGTTCTTC. Protein sequence: CASSVVAGTSGLDEQFF.

The chain uses TRBV2 and TRBJ2-7; D call uncertain. This CDR3 has 16 amino acids. The V and J ends lost 1 base and 3 bases respectively, with 16 bases between them. Germline V lookup: CDR1 SNHLY, CDR2 FYNNEI. CDR3 sequence: CASSEGPPILSYEQYF. The CDR3 DNA reads TGTGCCAGCAGTGAAGGCCCGCCGATTTTGAGCTACGAGCAGTACTTC. The whole variable domain, filled in from reference TRBV2 and TRBJ2-7, reads EPEVTQTPSHQVTQMGQEVILRCVPISNHLYFYWYRQILGQKVEFLVSFYNNEISEKSEIFDDQFSVERPDGSNFTLKIRSTKLEDSAMYFCASSEGPPILSYEQYFGPGTRLTVT.

The chain employs TRBV19 and TRBJ2-1; 15 nucleotides agree with TRBD2. Trimming took 5 bases from V and 13 from J; bases not matched to a gene: 15. The length of the CDR3 is 17 residues. The germline V gene encodes CDR1 LNHDA and CDR2 SQIVND (reference sequence). DNA for the CDR3: TGTGCCAGTAGTTTTCTCCGGACTAGCGGGAGGGCCAAGGGTCAGTTCTTC. This codes for CASSFLRTSGRAKGQFF. Variable domain in full (rest from reference TRBV19 and TRBJ2-1): DGGITQSPKYLFRKEGQNVTLSCEQNLNHDAMYWYRQDPGQGLRLIYYSQIVNDFQKGDIAEGYSVSREKKESFPLTVTSAQKNPTAFYLCASSFLRTSGRAKGQFFGPGTRLTVL.

V gene TRBV4-2 combines with J gene TRBJ2-5; tentative D call: TRBD2 (5 bases). The CDR3 is 19 residues long. Germline loops: CDR1 LGHNA, CDR2 YNFKEQ. V gave up 0 bases and J gave up 0 bases, with 20 bases separating them. The CDR3 DNA reads as TGTGCCAGCAGCCAAGATTGGTCGGCAGTAGCGAGAAACCAAGAGACCCAGTACTTC. This translates into CASSQDWSAVARNQETQYF.

The chain's CDR3 is CASISRGGAYNEQFF. The DNA of the CDR3 is TGTGCCAGCATTTCTAGGGGGGGCGCCTACAATGAGCAGTTCTTC. The gene calls are TRBV5-6 and TRBJ2-1; tentatively, D is TRBD2 (7 bases). With 6 bases removed from V and 2 bases from J, the gap between germline ends came to 15 bases. The CDR3 runs to 15 residues. Germline-derived CDR1 and CDR2 are SGHDT and YYEEEE.

The chain uses TRBV9 and TRBJ2-7, with D possibly matching TRBD1 (5 bases). The CDR3 is 15 amino acids. V lost 5 bases to trimming and J lost 0 bases, with 15 bases between them. Germline loops: CDR1 SGDLS, CDR2 YYNGEE. CDR3 nucleotide sequence: TGTGCCAGCAGTCTTAGTGGACACAGCTCCTACGAGCAGTACTTC. It translates to CASSLSGHSSYEQYF. The entire variable domain, with the rest obtained from reference TRBV9 and TRBJ2-7, is as follows: DSGVTQTPKHLITATGQRVTLRCSPRSGDLSVYWYQQSLDQGLQFLIQYYNGEERAKGNILERFSAQQFPDLHSELNLSSLELGDSALYFCASSLSGHSSYEQYFGPGTRLTVT.

V usage is TRBV28 and J usage is TRBJ2-7; the match to TRBD1 covers 10 bases. Trimming cost V 6 bases and J 5 bases; bases outside gene matches: 10. The CDR3 is 15 amino acids. CDR1 is MDHEN, CDR2 SYDVKM, per germline. DNA of the CDR3: TGTGCCAGCAGGCCGACAGGGGGCGCGCTTAACGAGCAGTACTTC. Its translation: CASRPTGGALNEQYF.

The chain is built from TRBV19 and TRBJ2-3; 9 positions agree with TRBD1. This CDR3 spans 17 amino acids. The germline V gene encodes CDR1 LNHDA and CDR2 SQIVND (reference sequence). V lost 10 bases, J lost 2 bases, and 16 bases stayed unmatched. This CDR3 is CATTNSRQGDYTDTQYF. The CDR3 region has the DNA TGTGCCACCACCAATTCTCGACAGGGGGATTACACAGATACGCAGTATTTT.

The chain couples TRBV5-4 to TRBJ1-2; TRBD1 matches 8 bases. V was clipped by 4 bases and J by 8 bases; unmatched bases: 16. The germline V gene encodes CDR1 SGHNT and CDR2 YYREEE (reference sequence). The CDR3 has 16 amino acids. The CDR3 DNA follows: TGTGCCAGCAGCCCGGGGACAGGTCAGGTGACGCGGGGCTACACCTTC. Translation: CASSPGTGQVTRGYTF.